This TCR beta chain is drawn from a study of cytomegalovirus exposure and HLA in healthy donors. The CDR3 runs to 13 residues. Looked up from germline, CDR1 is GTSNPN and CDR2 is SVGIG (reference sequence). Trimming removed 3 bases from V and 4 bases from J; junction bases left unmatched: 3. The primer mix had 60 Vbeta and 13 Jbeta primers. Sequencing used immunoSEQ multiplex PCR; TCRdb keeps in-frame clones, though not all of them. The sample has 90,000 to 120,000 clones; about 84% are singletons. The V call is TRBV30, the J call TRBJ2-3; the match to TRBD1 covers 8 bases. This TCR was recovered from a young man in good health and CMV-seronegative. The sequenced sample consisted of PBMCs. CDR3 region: CAWSRGRADTQYF. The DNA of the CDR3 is TGTGCCTGGAGCAGGGGGCGAGCAGATACGCAGTATTTT.